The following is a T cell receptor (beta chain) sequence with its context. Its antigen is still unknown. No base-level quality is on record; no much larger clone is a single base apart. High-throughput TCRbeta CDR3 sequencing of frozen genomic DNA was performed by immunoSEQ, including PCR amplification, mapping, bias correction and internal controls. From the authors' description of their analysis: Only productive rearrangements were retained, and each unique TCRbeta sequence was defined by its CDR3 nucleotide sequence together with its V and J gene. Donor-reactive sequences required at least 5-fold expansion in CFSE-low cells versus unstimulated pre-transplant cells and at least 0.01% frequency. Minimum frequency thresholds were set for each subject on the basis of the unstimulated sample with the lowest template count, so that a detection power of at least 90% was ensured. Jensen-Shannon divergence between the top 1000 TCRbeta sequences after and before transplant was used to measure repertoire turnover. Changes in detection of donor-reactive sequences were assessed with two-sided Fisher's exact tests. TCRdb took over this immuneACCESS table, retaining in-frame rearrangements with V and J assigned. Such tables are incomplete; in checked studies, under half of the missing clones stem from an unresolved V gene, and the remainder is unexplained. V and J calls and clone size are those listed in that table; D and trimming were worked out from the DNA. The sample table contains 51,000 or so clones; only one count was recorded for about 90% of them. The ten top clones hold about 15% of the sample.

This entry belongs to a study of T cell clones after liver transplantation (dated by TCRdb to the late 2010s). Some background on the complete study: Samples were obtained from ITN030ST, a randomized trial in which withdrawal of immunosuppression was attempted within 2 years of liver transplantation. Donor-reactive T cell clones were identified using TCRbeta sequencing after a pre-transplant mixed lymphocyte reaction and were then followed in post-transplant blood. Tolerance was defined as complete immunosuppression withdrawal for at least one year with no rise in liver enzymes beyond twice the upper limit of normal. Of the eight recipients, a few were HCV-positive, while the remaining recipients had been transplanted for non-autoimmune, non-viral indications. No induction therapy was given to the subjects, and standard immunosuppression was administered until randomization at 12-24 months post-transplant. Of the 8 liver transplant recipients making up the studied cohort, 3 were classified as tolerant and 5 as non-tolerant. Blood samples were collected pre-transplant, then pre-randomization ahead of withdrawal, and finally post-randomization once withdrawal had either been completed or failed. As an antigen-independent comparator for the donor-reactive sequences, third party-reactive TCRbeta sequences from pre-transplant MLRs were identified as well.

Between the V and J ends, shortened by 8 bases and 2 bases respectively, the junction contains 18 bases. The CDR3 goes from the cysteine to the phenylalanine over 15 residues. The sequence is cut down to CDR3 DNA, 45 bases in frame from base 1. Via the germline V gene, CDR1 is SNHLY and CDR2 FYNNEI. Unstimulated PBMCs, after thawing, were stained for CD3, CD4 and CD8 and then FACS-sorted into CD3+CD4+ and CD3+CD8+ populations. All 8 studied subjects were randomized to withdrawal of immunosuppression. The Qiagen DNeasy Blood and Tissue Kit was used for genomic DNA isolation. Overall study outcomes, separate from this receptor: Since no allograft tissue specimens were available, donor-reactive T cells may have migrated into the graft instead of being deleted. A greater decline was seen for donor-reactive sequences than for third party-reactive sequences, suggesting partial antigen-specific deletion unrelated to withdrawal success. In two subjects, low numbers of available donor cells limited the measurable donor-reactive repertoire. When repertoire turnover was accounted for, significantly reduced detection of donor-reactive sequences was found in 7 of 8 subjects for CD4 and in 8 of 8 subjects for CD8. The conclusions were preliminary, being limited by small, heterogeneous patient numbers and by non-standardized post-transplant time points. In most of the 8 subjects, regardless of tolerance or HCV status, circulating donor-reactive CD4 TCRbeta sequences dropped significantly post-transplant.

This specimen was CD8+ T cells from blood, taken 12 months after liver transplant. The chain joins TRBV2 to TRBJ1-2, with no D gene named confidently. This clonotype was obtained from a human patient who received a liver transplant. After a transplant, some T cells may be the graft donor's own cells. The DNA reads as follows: TGTGCCAGCCCGAAGGAAACAGAATTAAACTATGGCTACACCTTC. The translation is CASPKETELNYGYTF.